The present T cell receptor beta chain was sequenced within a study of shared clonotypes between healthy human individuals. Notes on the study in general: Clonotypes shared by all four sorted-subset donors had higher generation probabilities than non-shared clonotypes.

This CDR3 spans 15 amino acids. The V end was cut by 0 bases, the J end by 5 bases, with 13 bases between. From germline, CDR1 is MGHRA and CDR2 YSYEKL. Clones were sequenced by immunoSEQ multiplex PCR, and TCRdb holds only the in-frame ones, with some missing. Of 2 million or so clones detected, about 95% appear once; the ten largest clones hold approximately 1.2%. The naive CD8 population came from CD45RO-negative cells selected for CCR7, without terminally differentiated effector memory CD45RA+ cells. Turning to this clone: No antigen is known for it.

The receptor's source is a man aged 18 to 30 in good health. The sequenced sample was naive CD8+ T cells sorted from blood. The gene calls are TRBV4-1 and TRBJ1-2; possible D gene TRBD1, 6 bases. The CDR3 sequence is CASSQDWDTPYGYTF. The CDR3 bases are TGCGCCAGCAGCCAAGACTGGGACACTCCGTATGGCTACACCTTC.